This is a list of T cell receptor beta chains from one sample in a study of T cells in Graves' hyperthyroidism and ophthalmopathy. From the multiplex PCR reads, TCRdb called clonotypes with MiXCR, one entry per CDR3 protein. The table shows approximately 300,000 distinct CDR3 sequences, with over 15% occurring only once. The sample taken for sequencing was blood. These receptors came from a woman in her fifties or sixties with Graves' ophthalmopathy. The CDR3 runs from the conserved cysteine through the conserved F or W. A D gene is named only where the DNA matches it firmly. Rows may omit the clone size; those that give it use once, few, many or a size class.

v_gene	d_gene	j_gene	abundance	CDR3nt	CDR3aa
TRBV6-5	.	TRBJ2-1	many	TGTGCCAGCAGTTACTCATACGGGGCGCAAAATGAGCAGTTCTTC	CASSYSYGAQNEQFF
TRBV5-1	TRBD1	TRBJ1-1	.	TGCGCCAGCAGCTTTCAGGGGGAGGGCACTGAAGCTTTCTTT	CASSFQGEGTEAFF
TRBV15	.	TRBJ1-2	few	TGTGCCACCAGCAGAGACGGATATGGCTACACCTTC	CATSRDGYGYTF
TRBV6-1	TRBD1	TRBJ1-2	many	TGTGCCAGCTCAGGGGGGAGCTATGGCTACACCTTC	CASSGGSYGYTF
TRBV27	TRBD2	TRBJ2-1	few	TGTGCCAGCACCGGGACTAGCGGGGTGAGGCAGTTCTTC	CASTGTSGVRQFF
TRBV11-2	.	TRBJ1-5	few	TGTGCCAGCAGCTTTGATCCAGGGCCCAATCAGCCCCAGCATTTT	CASSFDPGPNQPQHF
TRBV5-1	.	TRBJ1-2	many	TGCGCCAGCAGCTTGGGTCAGGGAAGTGCCTATGGCTACACCTTC	CASSLGQGSAYGYTF
TRBV29-1	.	TRBJ2-7	many	TGCAGCGTTGACACGGAATACGAGCAGTACTTC	CSVDTEYEQYF
TRBV18	.	TRBJ1-2	many	TGTGCCAGCTCACCCCGACAGGAACCTAACTATGGCTACACCTTC	CASSPRQEPNYGYTF
TRBV6-2/TRBV6-3	TRBD1	TRBJ1-4	.	TGTGCCAGCAGTTACTTAAGCGGGACAGGGTCCGGAAAACTGTTTTTT	CASSYLSGTGSGKLFF
TRBV3-1	.	TRBJ1-6	.	TGTGCCAGCAGCCCCGGGACCATGAATTCACCCCTCCACTTT	CASSPGTMNSPLHF
TRBV7-2	.	TRBJ2-7	many	TGTGCCAGCAGCTTAGGAGGGGCACTATACGAGCAGTACTTC	CASSLGGALYEQYF
TRBV2	.	TRBJ1-2	many	TGTGCCAGCAAACCAGACAGGAACTATGGCTACACCTTC	CASKPDRNYGYTF
TRBV5-1	TRBD1	TRBJ1-6	many	TGCGCCAGCAGCTCCCGACAGGGCTCCTATAATTCACCCCTCCACTTT	CASSSRQGSYNSPLHF
TRBV18	.	TRBJ1-4	many	TGTGCCAGCTCACCACCGGCAGGACGGCGAGAAAAACTGTTTTTT	CASSPPAGRREKLFF
TRBV24-1	TRBD2	TRBJ2-1	many	TGTGCCACCAGGGGCAGCGGGAGGAGTAACAATGAGCAGTTCTTC	CATRGSGRSNNEQFF
TRBV6-2/TRBV6-3	TRBD2	TRBJ2-1	many	TGTGCCAGCAGACGTAGCGGGGGGGCCGGTAGTGAGCAGTTCTTC	CASRRSGGAGSEQFF
TRBV6-5	.	TRBJ1-1	many	TGTGCCAGCAGTTACTCGAGCCGGAACACTGAAGCTTTCTTT	CASSYSSRNTEAFF
TRBV29-1	.	TRBJ2-3	.	TGCAGCGTTGAGGGACGGATCACAGATACGCAGTATTTT	CSVEGRITDTQYF
TRBV9	.	TRBJ2-4	.	TGTGCCAGCAGCGTAGAGTACAGTAGTGAAGACATTCAGTACTTC	CASSVEYSSEDIQYF
TRBV7-6	TRBD1	TRBJ1-2	few	TGTGCCAGCAGCTCGGGACAGGGTCTCTTCGACTACACCTTC	CASSSGQGLFDYTF
TRBV27	.	TRBJ2-5	.	TGTGCCAGCAGCTACAAACGTGGACAGAAGGGAGAGACCCAGTACTTC	CASSYKRGQKGETQYF
TRBV7-2	.	TRBJ2-3	.	TGTGCCAGCAGACCTCCGGGGCCCGCCGATACGCAGTATTTT	CASRPPGPADTQYF
TRBV9	.	TRBJ1-3	few	TGTGCCAGCAGCGTAAAGGTCGGAAGCTCTGGAAACACCATATATTTT	CASSVKVGSSGNTIYF
TRBV27	.	TRBJ1-1	many	TGTGCCAGCAGTCCCCGTTTTGACAGGACCACTGAAGCTTTCTTT	CASSPRFDRTTEAFF
TRBV29-1	.	TRBJ2-7	.	TGCAGCGCCCTTCACGCCTACGAGCAGTACTTC	CSALHAYEQYF
TRBV7-2	.	TRBJ2-7	many	TGTGCCAGCAGCTCACTAGGGTACGAGCAGTACTTC	CASSSLGYEQYF
TRBV7-2	.	TRBJ2-3	many	TGTGCCAGCAGCTTTTCGTCACGGGGCACAGATACGCAGTATTTT	CASSFSSRGTDTQYF
TRBV5-1	.	TRBJ1-2	.	TGCGCCAGCAGCTTGTTGGGGGGTCAAGCTAACTATGGCTACACCTTC	CASSLLGGQANYGYTF
TRBV19	TRBD2	TRBJ2-1	many	TGTGCCAGTGCTACTAGGCAAGCGGGAGGAGGGAATGAGCAGTTCTTC	CASATRQAGGGNEQFF
TRBV5-1	TRBD1	TRBJ1-3	.	TGCGCCAGCAGCTATGCAGGGGGGCCGGACACCATATATTTT	CASSYAGGPDTIYF
TRBV28	.	TRBJ2-7	many	TGTGCCAGCAGTTTAGGTCGGTCCGAGCAGTACTTC	CASSLGRSEQYF
TRBV6-1	TRBD1	TRBJ2-7	few	TGTGCCAGCAGCTACACAGGGGGAAGCTCCTACGAGCAGTACTTC	CASSYTGGSSYEQYF
TRBV7-3	.	TRBJ1-1	many	TGTGCCAGCAGCCAACAGGGCCGTGACACTGAAGCTTTCTTT	CASSQQGRDTEAFF
TRBV6-2/TRBV6-3	.	TRBJ2-1	many	TGTGCCAGCAGACGACTGTCCAATGAGCAGTTCTTC	CASRRLSNEQFF
TRBV7-2	.	TRBJ2-1	few	TGTGCCAGCAGCTTATTCAGTATCGGGTTCTTC	CASSLFSIGFF
TRBV7-2	.	TRBJ2-2	.	TGTGCCAGCAGTGTGGGGGGGCCGGCGAACACCGGGGAGCTGTTTTTT	CASSVGGPANTGELFF
TRBV24-1	.	TRBJ1-5	.	TGTGCCACTGTAGGTCCGGAGAGAGGCCCTCAGCCCCAGCATTTT	CATVGPERGPQPQHF
TRBV13	.	TRBJ1-4	few	TGTGCCAGCAGCTTAGTGGGGGACACGAGACGTGAAAAACTGTTTTTT	CASSLVGDTRREKLFF
TRBV20-1	.	TRBJ1-2	.	TGCAGTGCCGGACCCAACTATGGCTACACCTTC	CSAGPNYGYTF
TRBV20-1	TRBD2	TRBJ2-5	.	TGCAGTGTACTTCTAGCGGGGGGCGGGGTGACCCAGTACTTC	CSVLLAGGGVTQYF
TRBV7-2	.	TRBJ1-5	many	TGTGCCAGCAGCCGTGTGACAGGCCAGCCCCAGCATTTT	CASSRVTGQPQHF
TRBV5-1	.	TRBJ2-4	few	TGCGCCAGGTACAGGGGGGGGCATATACGAGCCAAAAACATTCAGTACTTC	CARYRGGHIRAKNIQYF
TRBV6-1	.	TRBJ1-2	many	TGTGCCAGCTGGATTCCGGGGTCTTACTATGGCTACACCTTC	CASWIPGSYYGYTF
TRBV20-1	TRBD2	TRBJ2-1	.	TGCAGTGCGCAGACTAGCGGGAGGTTCAATGAGCAGTTCTTC	CSAQTSGRFNEQFF
TRBV7-9	TRBD1	TRBJ2-3	many	TGTGCCAGCAGCTATACCTCCCCAGGGGGAGTGACAGATACGCAGTATTTT	CASSYTSPGGVTDTQYF
TRBV7-2	.	TRBJ2-7	many	TGTGCCAGCAGCCGGTACTCCTACGAGCAGTACTTC	CASSRYSYEQYF
TRBV6-1	.	TRBJ2-1	many	TGTGCCAGCAGTGATTTTAGGACAGGAGGGGATGAGCAGTTCTTC	CASSDFRTGGDEQFF
TRBV5-8	TRBD1	TRBJ1-1	many	TGTGCCAGCAGCGCCCCGATTGGGACAGCCCGAATGAACACTGAAGCTTTCTTT	CASSAPIGTARMNTEAFF
TRBV6-5	TRBD1	TRBJ2-7	once	TGTGCCAGCAGTGACTCCCGGGACAGGTCTTCCTACGAGCAGTACTTC	CASSDSRDRSSYEQYF
TRBV4-2	.	TRBJ1-1	few	TGTGCCAGCAGCCAAAGTGTTGGACGAAACACTGAAGCTTTCTTT	CASSQSVGRNTEAFF
TRBV19	TRBD1	TRBJ2-5	few	TGTGCCAGCCGAAAGGGGGCTAGACAGGGCCAAGAGACCCAGTACTTC	CASRKGARQGQETQYF
TRBV6-1	.	TRBJ2-1	few	TGTGCCAGCACCGGACTTGATGAGCAGTTCTTC	CASTGLDEQFF
TRBV15	TRBD2	TRBJ2-1	.	TGTGCCACCAGCAGAGCGGGCGGGAGACTCTACAATGAGCAGTTCTTC	CATSRAGGRLYNEQFF
TRBV7-2	.	TRBJ1-2	.	TGTGCCAGCAGCCCTAACGGTAAAACCGGGACCCTTGGTTATGGCTACACCTTC	CASSPNGKTGTLGYGYTF
TRBV20-1	.	TRBJ1-3	many	TGCAGTGCTAGACACATAGGAGGAAACACCATATATTTT	CSARHIGGNTIYF
TRBV7-9	.	TRBJ2-1	.	TGTGCCAGCAGCCCGATCGGATCCATGTACAATGAGCAGTTCTTC	CASSPIGSMYNEQFF
TRBV4-1	TRBD2	TRBJ2-7	few	TGCGCCAGCAGCCCTCGGACTAGCGGGAGAGGGGTCTACGAGCAGTACTTC	CASSPRTSGRGVYEQYF
TRBV29-1	TRBD2	TRBJ2-7	few	TGCAGCGTTGAAGGCTTAGAACGGGGAGGGAATGCCTACGAGCAGTACTTC	CSVEGLERGGNAYEQYF